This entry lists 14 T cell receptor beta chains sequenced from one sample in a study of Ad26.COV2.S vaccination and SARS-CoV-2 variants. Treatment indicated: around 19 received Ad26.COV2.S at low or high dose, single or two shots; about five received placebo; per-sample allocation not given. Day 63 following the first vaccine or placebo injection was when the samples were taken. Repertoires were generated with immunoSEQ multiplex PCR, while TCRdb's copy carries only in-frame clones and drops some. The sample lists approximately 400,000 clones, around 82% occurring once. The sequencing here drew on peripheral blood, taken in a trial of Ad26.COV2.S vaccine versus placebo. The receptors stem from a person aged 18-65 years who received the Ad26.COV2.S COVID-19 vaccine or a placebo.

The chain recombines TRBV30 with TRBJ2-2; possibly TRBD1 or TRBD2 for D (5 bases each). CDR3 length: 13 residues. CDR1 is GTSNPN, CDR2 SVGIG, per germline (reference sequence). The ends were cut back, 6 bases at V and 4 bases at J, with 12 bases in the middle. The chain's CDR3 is CACPGLATGELFF. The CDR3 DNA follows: TGTGCCTGCCCGGGGCTCGCCACCGGGGAGCTGTTTTTT.

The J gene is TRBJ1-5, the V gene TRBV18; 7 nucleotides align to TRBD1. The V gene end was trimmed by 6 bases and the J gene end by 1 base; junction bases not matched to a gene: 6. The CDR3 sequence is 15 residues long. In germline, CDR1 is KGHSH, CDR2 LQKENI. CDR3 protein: CASSAAGGSNQPQHF. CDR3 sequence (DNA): TGTGCCAGCTCCGCGGCAGGGGGAAGCAATCAGCCCCAGCATTTT.

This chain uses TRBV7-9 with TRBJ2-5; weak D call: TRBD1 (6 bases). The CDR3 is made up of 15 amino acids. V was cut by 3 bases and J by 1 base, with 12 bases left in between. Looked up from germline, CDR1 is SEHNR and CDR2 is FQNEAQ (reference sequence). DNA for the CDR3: TGTGCCAGCAGCTTGACAGGACACCCCCAAGAGACCCAGTACTTC. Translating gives CASSLTGHPQETQYF.

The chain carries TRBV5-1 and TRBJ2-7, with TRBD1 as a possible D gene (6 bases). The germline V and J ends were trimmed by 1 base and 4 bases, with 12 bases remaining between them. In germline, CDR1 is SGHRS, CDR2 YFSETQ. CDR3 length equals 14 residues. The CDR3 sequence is CASSLTGSGYEQYF. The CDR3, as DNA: TGCGCCAGCAGCTTGACAGGGAGCGGTTACGAGCAGTACTTC.

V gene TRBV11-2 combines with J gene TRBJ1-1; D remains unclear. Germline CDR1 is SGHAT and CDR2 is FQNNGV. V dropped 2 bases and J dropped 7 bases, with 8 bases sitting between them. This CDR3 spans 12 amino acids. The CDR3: CASSLFRGEAFF. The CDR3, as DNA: TGTGCCAGCAGCTTATTTCGGGGTGAAGCTTTCTTT. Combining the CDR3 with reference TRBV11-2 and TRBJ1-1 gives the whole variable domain EAGVAQSPRYKIIEKRQSVAFWCNPISGHATLYWYQQILGQGPKLLIQFQNNGVVDDSQLPKDRFSAERLKGVDSTLKIQPAKLEDSAVYLCASSLFRGEAFFGQGTRLTVV.

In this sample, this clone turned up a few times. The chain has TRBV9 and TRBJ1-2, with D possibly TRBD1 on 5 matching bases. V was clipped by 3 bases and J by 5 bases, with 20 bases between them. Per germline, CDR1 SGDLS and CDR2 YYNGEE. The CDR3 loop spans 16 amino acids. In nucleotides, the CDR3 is TGTGCCAGCAGCGCCATGACCGGGACGGCGGCTTATGGCTACACCTTC. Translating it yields CASSAMTGTAAYGYTF.

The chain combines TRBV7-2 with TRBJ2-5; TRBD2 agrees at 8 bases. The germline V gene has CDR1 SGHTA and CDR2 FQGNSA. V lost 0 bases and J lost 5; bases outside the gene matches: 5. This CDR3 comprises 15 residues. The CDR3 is CASSLARGARETQYF. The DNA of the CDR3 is TGTGCCAGCAGCTTAGCGCGGGGGGCCAGGGAGACCCAGTACTTC.

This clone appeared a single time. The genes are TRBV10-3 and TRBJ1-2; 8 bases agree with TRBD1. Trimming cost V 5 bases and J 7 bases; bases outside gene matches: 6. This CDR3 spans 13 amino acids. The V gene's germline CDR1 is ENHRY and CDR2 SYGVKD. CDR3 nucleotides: TGTGCCATCAGTACAGGGGGTTTATTTGGCTACACCTTC. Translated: CAISTGGLFGYTF.

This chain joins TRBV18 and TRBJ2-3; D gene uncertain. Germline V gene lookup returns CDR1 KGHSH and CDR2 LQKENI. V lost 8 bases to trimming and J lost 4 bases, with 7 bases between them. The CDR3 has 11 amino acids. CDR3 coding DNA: TGTGCCAGCCATAGCTCAGATACGCAGTATTTT. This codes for CASHSSDTQYF. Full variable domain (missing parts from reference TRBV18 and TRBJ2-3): NAGVMQNPRHLVRRRGQEARLRCSPMKGHSHVYWYRQLPEEGLKFMVYLQKENIIDESGMPKERFSAEFPKEGPSILRIQQVVRGDSAAYFCASHSSDTQYFGPGTRLTVL.

The CDR3 spells CASSLLGQYEQYF. The CDR3 DNA follows: TGTGCCAGCAGTTTATTGGGACAGTACGAGCAGTACTTC. The chain employs TRBV27 and TRBJ2-7; 7 positions agree with TRBD1. Looked up from germline, CDR1 is MNHEY and CDR2 is SMNVEV (reference sequence). The V and J ends lost 1 base and 4 bases, in that order; junction bases with no gene match: 1. The CDR3 is 13 amino acids.

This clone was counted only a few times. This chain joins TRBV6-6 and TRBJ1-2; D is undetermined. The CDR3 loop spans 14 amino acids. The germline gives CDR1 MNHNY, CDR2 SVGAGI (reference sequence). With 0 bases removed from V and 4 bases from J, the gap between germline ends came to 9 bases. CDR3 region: CASSYSTEGYGYTF. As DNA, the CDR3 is TGTGCCAGCAGTTACTCGACTGAAGGCTATGGCTACACCTTC.

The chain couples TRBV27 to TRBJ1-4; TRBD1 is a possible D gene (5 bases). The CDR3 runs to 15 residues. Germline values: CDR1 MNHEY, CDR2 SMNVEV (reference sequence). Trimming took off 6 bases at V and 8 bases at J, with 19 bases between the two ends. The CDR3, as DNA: TGTGCCAGCAGCCGCGAGGGGACTTCGGTGGAAAAACTGTTTTTT. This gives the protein CASSREGTSVEKLFF.

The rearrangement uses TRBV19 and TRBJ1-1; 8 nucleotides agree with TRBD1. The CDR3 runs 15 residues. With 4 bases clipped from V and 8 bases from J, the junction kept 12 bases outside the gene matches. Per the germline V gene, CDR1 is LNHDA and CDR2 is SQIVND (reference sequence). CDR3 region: CASSTYRQGRGEAFF. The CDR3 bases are TGTGCCAGTAGTACCTACAGACAGGGGCGCGGAGAAGCTTTCTTT.

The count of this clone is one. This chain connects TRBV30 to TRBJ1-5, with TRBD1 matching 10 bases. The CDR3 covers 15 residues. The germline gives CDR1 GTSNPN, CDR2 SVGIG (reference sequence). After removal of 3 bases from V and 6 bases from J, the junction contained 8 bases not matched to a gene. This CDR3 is CAWSPGQGRGQPQHF. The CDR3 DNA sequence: TGTGCCTGGAGCCCGGGACAGGGGAGGGGTCAGCCCCAGCATTTT.